This is a list of T cell receptor beta chains from one sample in a study of T cells in Graves' hyperthyroidism and ophthalmopathy. TCRdb used MiXCR to reprocess the multiplex PCR reads, holding one entry per CDR3 protein. The data contain 200,000 to 250,000 distinct CDR3 sequences, approximately 23% of them singletons. The sequenced material came from blood. These receptor sequences come from a middle-aged woman with Graves' ophthalmopathy. CDR3s include the opening cysteine and the closing phenylalanine or tryptophan. Each record gives: clone size, CDR3 length, J gene, D gene, V gene, CDR3 protein, CDR3 DNA. The D gene is left open where the match is weak. Size tells how often a clone was seen (once, few, many) or the class of an expanded clone, and some rows leave it out.

many	13	TRBJ1-1	-	TRBV6-1	CASRDRASTEAFF	TGTGCCAGCAGGGACCGCGCTTCCACTGAAGCTTTCTTT
many	14	TRBJ1-1	-	TRBV28	CASIRGGRGTEAFF	TGTGCCAGCATCCGGGGGGGCCGAGGCACTGAAGCTTTCTTT
few	15	TRBJ2-1	TRBD2	TRBV3-1	CASSPSGSIYNEQFF	TGTGCCAGTTCACCTAGCGGGAGCATCTACAATGAGCAGTTCTTC
-	14	TRBJ1-1	-	TRBV6-1	CASSPRAVNAEAFF	TGTGCCAGCAGCCCCCGGGCGGTTAACGCTGAAGCTTTCTTT
many	16	TRBJ1-5	-	TRBV19	CASSLRGSRSNQPQHF	TGTGCCAGTAGCTTGCGGGGTTCTAGGAGCAATCAGCCCCAGCATTTT
many	16	TRBJ2-7	TRBD2	TRBV5-1	CASSSEKPGLAGEQYF	TGCGCCAGCAGCTCCGAGAAACCGGGACTAGCTGGCGAGCAGTACTTC
-	16	TRBJ1-2	TRBD1	TRBV28	CASSPLGGQGIYGYTF	TGTGCCAGCAGTCCGCTAGGGGGACAGGGGATCTATGGCTACACCTTC
-	13	TRBJ1-1	-	TRBV20-1	CSARSWDDAEAFF	TGCAGTGCTAGATCTTGGGATGACGCTGAAGCTTTCTTT
-	14	TRBJ1-3	-	TRBV11-2	CASSLLSSGNTISF	TGTGCCAGCAGCTTACTGTCCTCTGGAAACACCATATCTTTT
many	13	TRBJ2-7	-	TRBV7-3	CASSLTSQGEQYF	TGTGCCAGCAGCTTAACGTCCCAGGGCGAGCAGTACTTC
many	13	TRBJ1-2	-	TRBV27	CASSLRGDYGYTF	TGTGCCAGCAGTTTACGGGGAGACTATGGCTACACCTTC
-	13	TRBJ2-7	TRBD1	TRBV20-1	CSAHGTGGSEQYF	TGCAGTGCCCACGGGACAGGGGGCTCCGAGCAGTACTTC
few	16	TRBJ1-2	-	TRBV12-3/TRBV12-4	CASSLTGRSSDYGYTF	TGTGCCAGCAGCTTGACGGGACGGTCCTCTGACTATGGCTACACCTTC
many	13	TRBJ2-2	-	TRBV5-5	CASSLGVPGELFF	TGTGCCAGCAGCTTGGGGGTCCCCGGGGAGCTGTTTTTT
many	11	TRBJ1-2	TRBD1	TRBV28	CASSFRQGSTF	TGTGCCAGCAGTTTCCGACAGGGGTCCACCTTC
many	13	TRBJ1-1	-	TRBV30	CAWNGGLNTEAFF	TGTGCCTGGAACGGGGGGTTGAACACTGAAGCTTTCTTT
-	12	TRBJ2-7	TRBD2	TRBV12-5	CASALAGYEQYF	TGTGCTAGCGCCCTAGCGGGTTACGAGCAGTACTTC
-	16	TRBJ1-5	-	TRBV19	CASSNPSIAVNQPQHF	TGTGCCAGTAGTAATCCCTCAATAGCCGTAAATCAGCCCCAGCATTTT
many	14	TRBJ1-1	-	TRBV2	CASRGAQGIPEAFF	TGTGCCAGCAGAGGGGCACAGGGTATCCCTGAAGCTTTCTTT
-	14	TRBJ1-1	TRBD1	TRBV30	CAWNAGTDYTEAFF	TGTGCCTGGAACGCTGGGACAGACTACACTGAAGCTTTCTTT
many	15	TRBJ1-2	-	TRBV28	CASSLYRDFNYGYTF	TGTGCCAGCAGTCTATATAGAGATTTTAACTATGGCTACACCTTC
-	15	TRBJ2-7	-	TRBV14	CASSPTGSSTFEQRF	TGTGCCAGCAGCCCGACGGGGTCGTCTACCTTCGAGCAGCGCTTC
-	17	TRBJ1-2	-	TRBV28	CASSHLIVVSGSYGYTF	TGTGCCAGCAGCCATCTTATTGTGGTGTCAGGGAGCTATGGCTACACCTTC